This T cell receptor beta chain stems from a study of T cell responses to AZD1222 COVID-19 vaccine. TCRdb's table, derived via immunoSEQ multiplex PCR, lists solely in-frame clones and lacks some. This table holds 90,000 to 100,000 clones, nearly 90% found once. Germline lookup yields CDR1 LGHDT and CDR2 YNNKEL (reference sequence). This CDR3 is 14 amino acids long. V lost 0 bases and J 5 bases, leaving 9 bases between the germline ends. The chain carries TRBV3-1 (or the pseudogene TRBV3-2) and TRBJ2-3; D is uncertain. This specimen consisted of peripheral blood, obtained on day 0 of AZD1222 vaccination. The source of this sequence is an adult in good health. CDR3 sequence (DNA): TGTGCCAGCAGCCAAGATAACTGGGGAGATACGCAGTATTTT. Protein sequence: CASSQDNWGDTQYF.